This T cell receptor (beta chain) comes out of a study of technical replicates of blood from several donors. Germline values: CDR1 MNHEY, CDR2 SVGAGI. Trimming shortened V by 8 bases and J by 4 bases, and 17 bases separated the two germline ends. This CDR3 has 14 residues. Generated by immunoSEQ multiplex PCR, the TCRdb table keeps only in-frame clones and is missing some. The sample carries about 64,000 clones, approximately 86% recorded once. This TCR derives from a human donor in good health. Some clones in this sample may be carry-over from other donors' samples. The chain joins TRBV6-5 to TRBJ1-2; D gene uncertain. The sequenced sample consisted of PBMCs. CDR3 in DNA: TGTGCCAGCCGCAACCCGACAACGAGCTATGGCTACACCTTC. It is translated as CASRNPTTSYGYTF.